The 22 T cell receptor beta chains below were found in one sample sequenced in a study of cytotoxic CD8 clonotypes in ibrutinib-treated CLL. Sequenced by immunoSEQ multiplex PCR; TCRdb stores in-frame clones only, minus some. The sample has roughly 220,000 clones, roughly 73% seen once. The sample was PBMCs, taken after 12 months of ibrutinib treatment. These receptors all come from a human donor with chronic lymphocytic leukemia.

This clone was detected once. This chain uses TRBV27 with TRBJ1-2, with 7 bases fitting TRBD1. V trimming: 2 bases; J trimming: 1 base; junction bases outside the gene matches: 13. This CDR3 contains 18 residues. Germline-derived CDR1 and CDR2 are MNHEY and SMNVEV (reference sequence). The DNA of the CDR3 is TGTGCCAGCAGTTTAGCTTGGCGCGCACAGGGGTTTAACTATGGCTACACCTTC. Translation gives CASSLAWRAQGFNYGYTF.

This clone has only a few counts. Other nucleotide sequences in the sample specify the same CDR3. The chain recombines TRBV28 with TRBJ2-1; D is perhaps TRBD2 (6 bases). In germline, CDR1 is MDHEN, CDR2 SYDVKM. Trimming removed 5 bases from V and 2 bases from J, with 13 bases in between. CDR3 length equals 15 residues. The CDR3 bases are TGTGCCAGCAGTCTCCTAGCGAGCACCTACAATGAGCAGTTCTTC. It is translated as CASSLLASTYNEQFF.

V and J are TRBV27 and TRBJ2-7, with D possibly TRBD1 on 7 matching bases. This CDR3 is built from 13 residues. Germline CDR1 is MNHEY and CDR2 is SMNVEV (reference sequence). The V gene lost 4 bases and the J gene lost 4 bases, with 11 bases spanning the gap. The CDR3 here is CASSYRGGYEQYF. The CDR3 coding sequence is TGTGCCAGCAGTTACAGGGGAGGTTACGAGCAGTACTTC.

The chain recombines TRBV2 with TRBJ1-1, with D maybe TRBD1 (6 bases). V gave up 6 bases and J gave up 1 base, with 12 bases separating them. This CDR3 has 14 residues. Germline-derived CDR1 and CDR2 are SNHLY and FYNNEI. This CDR3 reads CASRARGANTEAFF. DNA for the CDR3: TGTGCCAGCAGAGCCAGGGGTGCGAACACTGAAGCTTTCTTT.

The chain links TRBV7-3 to TRBJ1-1; D ambiguous. V lost 1 base, J lost 8 bases, and 11 bases lay in between. Germline loops: CDR1 SGHTA, CDR2 FQGTGA. The CDR3 spans 13 residues. CDR3 nucleotides: TGTGCCAGCAGCTTAAGTAATTATGCGGAAGCTTTCTTT. Its translation is CASSLSNYAEAFF. Full variable domain (missing parts from reference TRBV7-3 and TRBJ1-1): GAGVSQTPSNKVTEKGKYVELRCDPISGHTALYWYRQSLGQGPEFLIYFQGTGAADDSGLPNDRFFAVRPEGSVSTLKIQRTERGDSAVYLCASSLSNYAEAFFGQGTRLTVV.

In its sample, this clone was seen once. The V gene is TRBV19, the J gene TRBJ2-4, with 7 bases matching TRBD1. CDR3 size: 13 residues. The V gene end was trimmed by 2 bases and the J gene end by 13 bases; junction bases not matched to a gene: 8. Germline loops: CDR1 LNHDA, CDR2 SQIVND (reference sequence). Here the CDR3 DNA reads TGTGCCAGTAGTATAAACCGGGACAGAAAACAGTACTTC. This sequence encodes CASSINRDRKQYF.

The gene calls are TRBV27 and TRBJ2-1, with 8 bases fitting TRBD1. V was clipped by 4 bases and J by 7 bases; unmatched bases: 6. CDR3 length equals 14 residues. Germline V gene sequence: CDR1 MNHEY, CDR2 SMNVEV (reference sequence). The CDR3 nucleotides are TGTGCCAGCAGTTCCCGACAGGGGAGGAATGAGCAGTTCTTC. Translating gives CASSSRQGRNEQFF.

V gene TRBV28 combines with J gene TRBJ2-6; no clear D. This CDR3 has 15 residues. In germline, CDR1 is MDHEN, CDR2 SYDVKM. V shed 8 bases and J shed 0 bases, with 11 bases lying between them. The CDR3 nucleotides are TGTGCCAGCCAAAACTATGTCTCTGGGGCCAACGTCCTGACTTTC. This codes for CASQNYVSGANVLTF.

In its sample, this clone was seen once. V and J are TRBV25-1 and TRBJ2-7; D is unclear. The V end was cut by 3 bases, the J end by 0 bases, with 18 bases between. This CDR3 region has 17 residues. CDR1 and CDR2 (germline): MGHDK, SYGVNS. CDR3 amino acids: CASSDPSRGVSSYEQYF. Written as DNA, the CDR3 is TGTGCCAGCAGTGACCCATCCCGTGGGGTAAGCTCCTACGAGCAGTACTTC.

The chain combines TRBV7-9 with TRBJ1-1; D uncertain. With 3 bases removed from V and 0 bases from J, the gap between germline ends came to 17 bases. Per germline, CDR1 SEHNR and CDR2 FQNEAQ (reference sequence). The CDR3 has 17 residues. CDR3 coding DNA: TGTGCCAGCAGCTTTCTACCTCAGAGTGTTTTGAACACTGAAGCTTTCTTT. Its protein is CASSFLPQSVLNTEAFF.

This clone was seen once. V usage is TRBV19 and J usage is TRBJ2-1; 10 bases are a match to TRBD2. The CDR3 covers 16 residues. Per germline, CDR1 LNHDA and CDR2 SQIVND (reference sequence). The V and J ends lost 3 bases and 6 bases, in that order; junction bases with no gene match: 8. CDR3 residues: CASSIRGTSVSNEQFF. The CDR3 DNA reads as TGTGCCAGTAGTATTAGAGGGACTAGCGTGTCCAATGAGCAGTTCTTC.

The rearrangement links TRBV4-2 to TRBJ1-6; D is unclear. Trimming pared 0 bases from V and 12 bases from J, leaving 9 bases between. The CDR3 is 13 amino acids. CDR1 is LGHNA and CDR2 is YNFKEQ in the germline V gene. CDR3 in amino acids: CASSQERIRPLHF. CDR3 DNA sequence: TGTGCCAGCAGCCAAGAGAGGATTAGACCCCTCCACTTT.

This chain links TRBV28 with TRBJ1-5; the match to TRBD1 covers 9 bases. CDR1 and CDR2 from the germline V gene are MDHEN and SYDVKM. The J segment lost 3 bases and the V segment lost 6 bases, leaving 9 bases of the junction unmatched. The CDR3 loop spans 16 amino acids. CDR3 coding DNA: TGTGCCAGCAGACTAGCGGGGACAGGGAACAATCAGCCCCAGCATTTT. It is translated as CASRLAGTGNNQPQHF.

This clone was detected only once. The gene calls are TRBV29-1 and TRBJ2-1, with D uncertain. This CDR3 has 14 amino acids. CDR1 SQVTM and CDR2 ANQGSEA come from the germline V gene. V was shortened by 0 bases and J by 5 bases, with 11 bases between the two germline ends. Here the CDR3 reads CSVEDHENDNEQFF. DNA of the CDR3: TGCAGCGTTGAAGATCACGAGAACGACAATGAGCAGTTCTTC.

This chain joins TRBV9 and TRBJ1-2; perhaps TRBD1 as D (5 bases). Trimming cost V 4 bases and J 3 bases, with 13 bases left between them. The CDR3 is 14 residues long. Germline V CDR1 and CDR2: SGDLS, YYNGEE. In nucleotides, the CDR3 is TGTGCCAGCAGCCCTACCGGGACGGACTATGGCTACACCTTC. Translated: CASSPTGTDYGYTF.

The chain has TRBV5-5 and TRBJ1-1; maybe TRBD1 (5 bases). With 2 bases removed from V and 7 bases from J, the gap between germline ends came to 18 bases. The CDR3 has 15 residues. CDR1 is SGHKS, CDR2 YYEKEE, per germline (reference sequence). CDR3 residues: CASSFPQGKKGEAFF. CDR3 DNA: TGTGCCAGCAGCTTTCCTCAGGGTAAGAAGGGTGAAGCTTTCTTT.

The chain couples TRBV5-1 to TRBJ2-2; D gene uncertain. V lost 3 bases to trimming and J lost 6 bases, with 12 bases between them. Per germline, CDR1 SGHRS and CDR2 YFSETQ. The CDR3 is 14 residues long. This CDR3 is CASSSPAMAGELFF. The CDR3 bases are TGCGCCAGCAGCTCCCCTGCAATGGCCGGGGAGCTGTTTTTT.

The chain joins TRBV7-6 to TRBJ2-7; a weak D match, TRBD1 (5 bases). The CDR3 has 15 residues. Deletions cut 5 bases from V and 0 bases from J, with 14 bases between. Germline CDR1 is SGHVS and CDR2 is FNYEAQ. The CDR3 DNA reads as TGTGCCAGCAGCCTCGGACCAGACAGCTCCTACGAGCAGTACTTC. Translated: CASSLGPDSSYEQYF. Full variable domain (rest looked up from reference TRBV7-6 and TRBJ2-7): GAGVSQSPRYKVTKRGQDVALRCDPISGHVSLYWYRQALGQGPEFLTYFNYEAQQDKSGLPNDRFSAERPEGSISTLTIQRTEQRDSAMYRCASSLGPDSSYEQYFGPGTRLTVT.

V and J are TRBV21-1 and TRBJ2-6. TRBV21-1 corresponds to a pseudogene. The CDR3 has 15 residues. The CDR3 DNA reads TGTGCCAGCAGCAGGGTGTCCTCTGGGGCCAACGTCCTGACTTTC. This encodes CASSRVSSGANVLTF.

This clone turned up a few times. The gene calls are TRBV7-2 and TRBJ2-3; 10 bases are a match to TRBD1. Germline V CDR1 and CDR2: SGHTA, FQGNSA. This CDR3 spans 16 amino acids. After removal of 4 bases from V and 4 bases from J, the junction contained 8 bases not matched to a gene. In DNA, the CDR3 is TGTGCCAGCAGCTCACCGGGACAGGGGCTCGCAGATACGCAGTATTTT. Translating it yields CASSSPGQGLADTQYF.

The rearrangement joins TRBV5-1 to TRBJ2-7; possible D gene TRBD1, 6 bases. This CDR3 has 16 residues. Trimming stripped 2 bases from V and 0 bases from J, with 15 bases between. Germline assignment: CDR1 SGHRS and CDR2 YFSETQ. The CDR3 spells CASSFRRDTGSYEQYF. DNA for the CDR3: TGCGCCAGCAGCTTCCGCCGGGACACTGGCTCCTACGAGCAGTACTTC.

The V and J genes are TRBV27 and TRBJ2-7, with D perhaps TRBD2 (6 bases). This CDR3 has 17 amino acids. CDR1 and CDR2 from the germline V gene are MNHEY and SMNVEV (reference sequence). V dropped 1 base and J dropped 2 bases, with 18 bases sitting between them. DNA for the CDR3: TGTGCCAGCAGTTTATTTGGGGAACTTAGCGGCCCCTACGAGCAGTACTTC. Encoded protein: CASSLFGELSGPYEQYF.